The clone carrying this T cell receptor beta chain was picked up many times. Its specificity is not known. The data derive from a study of Graves' ophthalmopathy and Graves' hyperthyroidism. Study in general: Before any treatment, peripheral blood was taken at the initial diagnosis. General observations from the study: Also, most clonotypes expanded in the thyroid above 0.001 frequency appeared in blood.

Amplifying from RNA transcripts, the study obtained TCR beta CDR3 regions. RT-PCR was first run with HTBI primers, then multiplex PCR in a second round. TCRdb independently ran MiXCR on the multiplex PCR reads; one entry per CDR3 protein. This sample has 210,000 or so distinct CDR3 sequences, with under 30% found just once. The V gene lost 6 bases and the J gene lost 2 bases, with 10 bases spanning the gap. Germline lookup yields CDR1 ENHRY and CDR2 SYGVKD. The CDR3 sequence is 13 residues long. This TCR derives from a middle-aged man with Graves' ophthalmopathy. Sequenced input: peripheral blood. The V and J genes are TRBV10-3 and TRBJ2-5; tentative D call: TRBD1 (5 bases). The CDR3 here is CAISTTAQETQYF. CDR3 sequence (DNA): TGTGCCATCAGCACGACAGCTCAAGAGACCCAGTACTTC.